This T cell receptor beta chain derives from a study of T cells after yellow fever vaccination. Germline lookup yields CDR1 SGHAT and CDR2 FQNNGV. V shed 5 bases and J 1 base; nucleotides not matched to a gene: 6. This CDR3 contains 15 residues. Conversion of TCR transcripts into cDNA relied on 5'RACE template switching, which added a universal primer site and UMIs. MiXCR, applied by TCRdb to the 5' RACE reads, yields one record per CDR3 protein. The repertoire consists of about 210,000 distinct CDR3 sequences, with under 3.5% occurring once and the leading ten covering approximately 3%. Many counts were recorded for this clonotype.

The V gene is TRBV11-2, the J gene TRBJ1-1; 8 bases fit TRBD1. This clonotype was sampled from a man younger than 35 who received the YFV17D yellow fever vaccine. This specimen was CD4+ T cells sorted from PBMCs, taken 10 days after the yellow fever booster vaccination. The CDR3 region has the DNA TGTGCCAGCAGCAGACAGGGGTTTTGGAACACTGAAGCTTTCTTT. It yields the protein CASSRQGFWNTEAFF.